These 24 T cell receptor beta chains share one sample of origin, sequenced in a study of patients and donors after allogeneic stem cell transplantation. TCRdb itself ran the RT-PCR reads through MiXCR, one entry per CDR3 protein. The table has about 70,000 distinct CDR3 sequences, more than 25% seen once. Input material: blood, either unsorted or a sorted T cell fraction (not recorded which). Every receptor here comes from a human donor who was either an allogeneic HSCT recipient or a stem cell or donor lymphocyte infusion donor (not recorded which). It is not recorded whose cells these are; they may come from a transplant donor.

The table lists this clonotype with a few counts. V and J are TRBV29-1 and TRBJ1-2; a possible D gene is TRBD1 (5 bases). The CDR3 runs 16 residues. Trimming cost V 1 base and J 2 bases, with 17 bases left between them. Germline V gene sequence: CDR1 SQVTM, CDR2 ANQGSEA. The CDR3 region is CSVEGVGTELNYGYTF. CDR3 coding DNA: TGCAGCGTTGAAGGCGTAGGGACCGAATTAAACTATGGCTACACCTTC.

The chain recombines TRBV7-9 with TRBJ2-7; tentatively, D is TRBD2 (6 bases). V lost 11 bases to trimming and J lost 0 bases, with 11 bases between them. This CDR3 has 12 amino acids. Per the germline V gene, CDR1 is SEHNR and CDR2 is FQNEAQ (reference sequence). CDR3 nucleotides: TGTGCCTCGGGAGTTTACTCCTACGAGCAGTACTTC. This sequence encodes CASGVYSYEQYF.

This clonotype was seen ten or more times. The J gene is TRBJ1-2, the V gene TRBV7-9; D unresolved. Germline loops: CDR1 SEHNR, CDR2 FQNEAQ (reference sequence). The CDR3 loop spans 12 amino acids. With 2 bases removed from V and 9 bases from J, the gap between germline ends came to 10 bases. DNA of the CDR3: TGTGCCAGCAGCTTAAGGGATTTGCGCTACACCTTC. Translated: CASSLRDLRYTF.

The chain employs TRBV7-8 and TRBJ2-1, with D tentatively TRBD1 (6 bases). Trimming left V 4 bases short and J 5 bases short, with 18 bases between. The CDR3 spans 16 residues. Germline V gene lookup returns CDR1 SGHVS and CDR2 FQNEAQ. The CDR3 DNA follows: TGTGCCAGCAGCTCCCCGTGGGGGCGCGATAACAATGAGCAGTTCTTC. Translation: CASSSPWGRDNNEQFF. The full variable domain, rest sourced from reference TRBV7-8 and TRBJ2-1, is GAGVSQSPRYKVAKRGQDVALRCDPISGHVSLFWYQQALGQGPEFLTYFQNEAQLDKSGLPSDRFFAERPEGSVSTLKIQRTQQEDSAVYLCASSSPWGRDNNEQFFGPGTRLTVL.

The sample holds a few counts of this clonotype. The chain employs TRBV28 and TRBJ1-3, with D possibly TRBD1 on 6 matching bases. The CDR3 consists of 14 residues. The ends were cut back, 8 bases at V and 4 bases at J, with 15 bases in the middle. The germline V gene encodes CDR1 MDHEN and CDR2 SYDVKM. The CDR3 DNA is TGTGCCAGCCACCGGGGGGCGCCAGGAAACACCATATATTTT. Translating it yields CASHRGAPGNTIYF. The full variable domain, its missing parts supplied by reference TRBV28 and TRBJ1-3, is DVKVTQSSRYLVKRTGEKVFLECVQDMDHENMFWYRQDPGLGLRLIYFSYDVKMKEKGDIPEGYSVSREKKERFSLILESASTNQTSMYLCASHRGAPGNTIYFGEGSWLTVV.

This clonotype has more than one count but fewer than ten. The rearrangement joins TRBV4-3 to TRBJ2-1; TRBD1 is a possible D gene (5 bases). The ends were cut back, 4 bases at V and 2 bases at J, with 21 bases in the middle. The CDR3 loop spans 18 amino acids. Germline CDR1 LGHNA, CDR2 YSLEER. This chain's CDR3 is CASSPSVGAPLPYNEQFF. CDR3 sequence (DNA): TGCGCCAGCAGCCCTTCCGTAGGGGCTCCGCTGCCCTACAATGAGCAGTTCTTC.

The rearrangement joins TRBV2 to TRBJ2-7, with TRBD2 as a possible D gene (5 bases). Deletions cut 6 bases from V and 6 bases from J, with 9 bases between. The CDR3 loop spans 11 amino acids. Germline V lookup: CDR1 SNHLY, CDR2 FYNNEI. The CDR3 nucleotides are TGTGCCAGCAGCGTTACTAGCGAGCAGTACTTC. Its protein product is CASSVTSEQYF.

This clonotype was observed a handful of times. This rearrangement joins TRBV29-1 to TRBJ1-1; unclear D gene. V gave up 4 bases and J gave up 3 bases, with 6 bases separating them. The CDR3 sequence is 11 residues long. Germline V gives CDR1 SQVTM, CDR2 ANQGSEA. Here the CDR3 reads CSVGRDTEAFF. The CDR3 nucleotides read TGCAGCGTTGGTAGGGACACTGAAGCTTTCTTT.

DNA for the CDR3: TGTGCCAGCAGCTTTTCCGGGACTAGCTCCTACAATGAGCAGTTCTTC. Translation gives CASSFSGTSSYNEQFF. The rearrangement joins TRBV7-2 to TRBJ2-1, with TRBD2 matching over 8 bases. Germline values: CDR1 SGHTA, CDR2 FQGNSA. V trimming: 3 bases; J trimming: 0 bases; junction bases outside the gene matches: 4. The length of the CDR3 is 16 residues.

This clonotype was recorded a few times. The chain couples TRBV20-1 to TRBJ1-1; unclear D gene. This CDR3 spans 15 amino acids. The germline gives CDR1 DFQATT, CDR2 SNEGSKA (reference sequence). The V and J ends lost 6 bases and 1 base respectively, with 18 bases between them. Here the CDR3 DNA reads TGCAGTGCCCTCCCCCACGGGAAATGGAACACTGAAGCTTTCTTT. Its protein product is CSALPHGKWNTEAFF.

The V call is TRBV5-1, the J call TRBJ1-2; 12 bases are shared with TRBD1. V gave up 4 bases and J gave up 2 bases; unmatched junction bases: 6. The CDR3 extends over 16 amino acids. Germline assignment: CDR1 SGHRS and CDR2 YFSETQ. Here the CDR3 DNA reads TGCGCCAGCAGCCCCGCGGGACAGGGGGCGAACTATGGCTACACCTTC. It yields the protein CASSPAGQGANYGYTF.

The V call is TRBV9, the J call TRBJ2-1, with a weak D call TRBD1 (6 bases). The V end was cut by 3 bases, the J end by 9 bases, with 16 bases between. The CDR3 extends over 14 amino acids. Germline CDR1 reads SGDLS; CDR2 reads YYNGEE. CDR3 in amino acids: CASSEGTQRFEQFF. CDR3 DNA sequence: TGTGCCAGCAGCGAAGGGACACAGAGGTTTGAGCAGTTCTTC.

J is TRBJ2-3 and V is TRBV6-5; D is ambiguous. There are 17 residues in the CDR3. Germline CDR1 is MNHEY and CDR2 is SVGAGI. V was clipped by 0 bases and J by 0 bases, with 13 bases between them. This CDR3 reads CASSYSPGPSSTDTQYF. The CDR3 DNA reads as TGTGCCAGCAGTTACTCGCCCGGACCTTCTAGCACAGATACGCAGTATTTT.

In this sample, this clonotype turned up a few times. The V and J genes are TRBV6-5 and TRBJ1-2; weak D call: TRBD1 (6 bases). The CDR3 extends over 16 amino acids. The germline gives CDR1 MNHEY, CDR2 SVGAGI. V was trimmed by 7 bases and J by 2 bases, leaving 20 bases between them. CDR3 sequence: CASNPTGSFLNYGYTF. The CDR3 bases are TGTGCCAGCAACCCGACAGGATCATTCCTCAACTATGGCTACACCTTC.

This clonotype was recorded a few times. This chain joins TRBV10-3 and TRBJ2-7, with 8 bases aligning to TRBD1. Germline CDR1 and CDR2: ENHRY and SYGVKD. With V trimmed by 6 bases and J by 0 bases, 4 bases remained unmatched. The CDR3 is 14 residues long. CDR3 sequence: CAIRRTGTSYEQYF. CDR3 nucleotide sequence: TGTGCCATCAGGAGGACAGGGACCTCCTACGAGCAGTACTTC.

The rearrangement links TRBV2 to TRBJ2-5; no firm D call. The CDR3 totals 9 residues. Trimming shortened V by 10 bases and J by 5 bases, and 5 bases separated the two germline ends. CDR1 and CDR2 from the germline V gene are SNHLY and FYNNEI. Here the CDR3 DNA reads TGTGCCACAAAGGAGACCCAGTACTTC. Translating it yields CATKETQYF.

J is TRBJ2-2 and V is TRBV4-3; D might be TRBD2 (5 bases). Trimming took off 0 bases at V and 7 bases at J, with 12 bases between the two ends. CDR1 LGHNA and CDR2 YSLEER come from the germline V gene. There are 15 residues in the CDR3. DNA of the CDR3: TGCGCCAGCAGCCAAGATTCGGGGTTTGGCGGGGAGCTGTTTTTT. Protein sequence: CASSQDSGFGGELFF.

This clonotype occurred a few times. V is TRBV5-6 and J is TRBJ2-3, with D unclear. The CDR3 extends over 12 amino acids. Germline V gene sequence: CDR1 SGHDT, CDR2 YYEEEE. Trimming pared 0 bases from V and 6 bases from J, leaving 5 bases between. The CDR3 is CASSLAADTQYF. The CDR3 DNA reads as TGTGCCAGCAGCTTGGCCGCGGATACGCAGTATTTT.

This clonotype came up a few times. The chain has TRBV11-2 and TRBJ2-5; the D gene is possibly TRBD1 (6 bases). The ends were cut back, 1 base at V and 3 bases at J, with 18 bases in the middle. Looked up from germline, CDR1 is SGHAT and CDR2 is FQNNGV. There are 17 residues in the CDR3. As DNA, the CDR3 is TGTGCCAGCAGCTTAGCCCCATCAAGGACAGAAAAAGAGACCCAGTACTTC. As protein: CASSLAPSRTEKETQYF.

This clonotype was seen a handful of times. The chain recombines TRBV9 with TRBJ2-5; D call uncertain. Trimming took off 0 bases at V and 5 bases at J, with 11 bases between the two ends. The germline gives CDR1 SGDLS, CDR2 YYNGEE. The CDR3 extends over 14 amino acids. CDR3 residues: CASSVGGLEETQYF. For the CDR3, the DNA is TGTGCCAGCAGCGTAGGTGGCCTCGAGGAGACCCAGTACTTC.

A few counts support this clonotype. The gene calls are TRBV12-3 or TRBV12-4 and TRBJ1-2; D remains ambiguous. The CDR3 extends over 11 amino acids. V was cut by 1 base and J by 5 bases, with 2 bases left in between. The CDR3 loop reads CASSLEYGYTF. The DNA for the CDR3 is TGTGCCAGCAGTTTAGAGTATGGCTACACCTTC.

This clonotype turned up a few times. The chain couples TRBV12-3 or TRBV12-4 to TRBJ1-1; TRBD1 agrees at 7 bases. This CDR3 contains 13 residues. J gave up 3 bases and V 6 bases, and 4 bases lay outside the gene matches. CDR3 region: CASSIDRDTEAFF. The CDR3 DNA is TGTGCCAGCAGCATTGACAGGGACACTGAAGCTTTCTTT.

The chain couples TRBV5-4 to TRBJ2-5, with D hard to call. The germline gives CDR1 SGHNT, CDR2 YYREEE (reference sequence). CDR3 length equals 14 residues. The germline V and J ends were trimmed by 4 bases and 0 bases, with 10 bases remaining between them. The CDR3 region is CASSPNTYQETQYF. CDR3 nucleotides: TGTGCCAGCAGCCCCAACACCTACCAAGAGACCCAGTACTTC.

V gene TRBV15 combines with J gene TRBJ1-6; possibly TRBD1 for D (6 bases). Trimming pared 1 base from V and 6 bases from J, leaving 10 bases between. Germline V gives CDR1 LNHNV, CDR2 YYDKDF (reference sequence). The CDR3 length is 15 residues. The CDR3 region is CATSRVGQFNSPLHF. The DNA for the CDR3 is TGTGCCACCAGCAGAGTCGGACAGTTTAATTCACCCCTCCACTTT.